The rows below give T cell receptor beta chains drawn from one sample of a study of T-cell memory formation after mild COVID-19. MiXCR was run by TCRdb on the 5' RACE reads, yielding one entry per CDR3 protein. The profile covers about 350,000 distinct CDR3 sequences, with around 15% appearing a single time and about 22% taken by the ten largest. Sequencing was performed on PBMCs or a T cell subset sorted from them (not recorded which). These receptors all stem from a man aged 18 to 30 who had mild COVID-19 (a few samples of this study predate the infection). Cell type and time point are not known. CDR3s include the opening cysteine and the closing phenylalanine or tryptophan. D genes are given only for firm matches. The listing skips clone size in some rows; elsewhere it reads once, few, many or a size class.

D gene,clone size,V gene,J gene,CDR3 DNA,CDR3 protein
.,.,TRBV18,TRBJ2-3,TGTGCCAGCTCGCGGCCATCAGAGGGAGGTACGCAGTATTTT,CASSRPSEGGTQYF
TRBD1,few,TRBV7-2,TRBJ1-5,TGTGCCAGCAGCTCCCAGACAGGGGGGAATCAGCCCCAGCATTTT,CASSSQTGGNQPQHF
TRBD1,.,TRBV6-4,TRBJ2-5,TGTGCCAGCTCTACCCCGCCGGACAGGGGCCGAGAGACCCAGTACTTC,CASSTPPDRGRETQYF
TRBD1,few,TRBV20-1,TRBJ1-6,TGCAGTGCCACCGACAGGGGCTATAATTCACCCCTCCACTTT,CSATDRGYNSPLHF
.,.,TRBV4-2,TRBJ1-1,TGTGCCAGCAGTCCAGCTGACGGCCCGACGAACACTGAAGCTTTCTTT,CASSPADGPTNTEAFF
.,.,TRBV20-1,TRBJ2-3,TGCAGTGCTACGCTCAGGGGAGGCACAGATACGCAGTATTTT,CSATLRGGTDTQYF
TRBD2,many,TRBV9,TRBJ2-2,TGTGCCAGCAGCGTAGACCCAGCGGGAAACACCGGGGAGCTGTTTTTT,CASSVDPAGNTGELFF
TRBD1,few,TRBV6-6,TRBJ1-1,TGTGCCAGCAGTCCACAGGGGACAGCTTTCTTT,CASSPQGTAFF
TRBD2,many,TRBV5-5,TRBJ2-3,TGTGCCAGCAGCATTAGCGGGGGGTCAGATACGCAGTATTTT,CASSISGGSDTQYF
.,few,TRBV9,TRBJ2-5,TGTGCCAGCAGCGTAGACGGGCGAGGGGAAGAGACCCAGTACTTC,CASSVDGRGEETQYF
TRBD1,few,TRBV3-1,TRBJ1-2,TGTGCCAGCAGCCAAGAGGCAGGGGGAGGTCGTTATGGCTACACCTTC,CASSQEAGGGRYGYTF
.,few,TRBV5-1,TRBJ1-5,TGCGCCAGCAGCCAAAGCGGCGTGAGCAATCAGCCCCAGCATTTT,CASSQSGVSNQPQHF
TRBD2,.,TRBV5-1,TRBJ2-7,TGCGCCAGCAGCTTGACGGGGCTAGCGGGGGGCTACGAGCAGTACTTC,CASSLTGLAGGYEQYF